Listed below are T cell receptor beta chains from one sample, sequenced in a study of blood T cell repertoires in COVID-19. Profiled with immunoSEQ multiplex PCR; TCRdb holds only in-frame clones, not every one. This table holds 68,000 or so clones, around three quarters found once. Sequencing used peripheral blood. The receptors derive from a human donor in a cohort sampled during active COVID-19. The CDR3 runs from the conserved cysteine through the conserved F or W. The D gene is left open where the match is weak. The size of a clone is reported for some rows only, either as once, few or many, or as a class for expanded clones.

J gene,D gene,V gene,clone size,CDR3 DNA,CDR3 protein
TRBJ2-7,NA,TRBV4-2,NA,TGTGCCAGCAGCCAAGAACAACAGGGTTCCTACGAGCAGTACTTC,CASSQEQQGSYEQYF
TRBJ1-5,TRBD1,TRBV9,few,TGTGCCAGCAGCGTAGGTAAACAGGGGGGAGATAGCAATCAGCCCCAGCATTTT,CASSVGKQGGDSNQPQHF
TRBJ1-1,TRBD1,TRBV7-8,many,TGTGCCAGCAGCCGACAGGGGGTAGGCACTGAAGCTTTCTTT,CASSRQGVGTEAFF
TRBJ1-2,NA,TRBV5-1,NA,TGCGCCAGCAGCCGAGACCGGGGAGAAGGCTACACCTTC,CASSRDRGEGYTF
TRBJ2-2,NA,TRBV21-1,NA,TGTGCCAGCAGCAGGGACTCGCACCCGGAGCTGTTTTTT,CASSRDSHPELFF
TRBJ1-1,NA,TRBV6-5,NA,TGTGCCAGCAGTTATTCGGCCCAAAGAGGAACTGAAGCTTTCTTT,CASSYSAQRGTEAFF
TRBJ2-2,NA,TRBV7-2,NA,TGTGCCAGCAGCCCCCAGCGGCACACCGGGGAGCTGTTTTTT,CASSPQRHTGELFF
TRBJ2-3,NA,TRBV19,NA,TGTGCCAGTAGTATAGAGCACTACACAGATACGCAGTATTTT,CASSIEHYTDTQYF
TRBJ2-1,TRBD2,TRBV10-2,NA,TGCGCCAGCATCAGAGGGAGGGCCTACAATGAGCAGTTCTTC,CASIRGRAYNEQFF
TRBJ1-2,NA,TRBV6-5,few,TGTGCCAGTTGGCCCGGGACTGGTGAAGTTGTGGGCTACACCTTC,CASWPGTGEVVGYTF
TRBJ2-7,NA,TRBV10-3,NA,TGTGCCATCAGAGACAGGACCTACGAGCAGTACTTC,CAIRDRTYEQYF
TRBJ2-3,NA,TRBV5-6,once,TGTGCCAGCAGCTTGCGTCGCAGGTACACAGATACGCAGTATTTT,CASSLRRRYTDTQYF
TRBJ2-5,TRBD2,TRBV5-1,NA,TGCGCCAGCAGCTCCCTGACTAGCGGGGGGGAGACCCAGTACTTC,CASSSLTSGGETQYF
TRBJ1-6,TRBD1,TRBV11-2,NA,TGTGCCAGCAGCTCTCCGGGTCAGGGGGAATATAATTCACCCCTCCACTTT,CASSSPGQGEYNSPLHF
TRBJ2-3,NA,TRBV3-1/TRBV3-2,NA,TGTGCCAGCAGCCGTGCAATAGCCGTCGCAGATACGCAGTATTTT,CASSRAIAVADTQYF
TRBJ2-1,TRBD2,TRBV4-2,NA,TGTGCCAGCAGCCAAGAAAGCGGGAGGCGCTCCTACAATGAGCAGTTCTTC,CASSQESGRRSYNEQFF
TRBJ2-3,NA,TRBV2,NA,TGTGCCAGCAATGCCCCTCTACTAGCCGGAGAGACAGATACGCAGTATTTT,CASNAPLLAGETDTQYF
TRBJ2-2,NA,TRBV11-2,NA,TGTGCCAGCAGCTGGGGGCGTACTAACACCGGGGAGCTGTTTTTT,CASSWGRTNTGELFF
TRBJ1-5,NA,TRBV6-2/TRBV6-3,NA,TGTGCCAGCAGTTTCCAACAGGGTGCTCAGCCCCAGCATTTT,CASSFQQGAQPQHF
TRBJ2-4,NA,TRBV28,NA,TGTGCCAGCAGTTCATCCTATTTAGCCAAAAACATTCAGTACTTC,CASSSSYLAKNIQYF
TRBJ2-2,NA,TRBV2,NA,TGTGCCAGCAGTGAACGCTCGGCTAGATGGACCGGGGAGCTGTTTTTT,CASSERSARWTGELFF
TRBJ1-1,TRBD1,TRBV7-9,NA,TGTGCCAGCAGCGTAACAGGGGGCTTGGCTGAAGCTTTCTTT,CASSVTGGLAEAFF
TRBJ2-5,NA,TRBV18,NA,TGTGCCAGCTCACCACAGAACAGCCAAGAGACCCAGTACTTC,CASSPQNSQETQYF
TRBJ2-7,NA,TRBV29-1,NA,TGCAGCGTTTTTGACAAGAGCTCCTACGAGCAGTACTTC,CSVFDKSSYEQYF
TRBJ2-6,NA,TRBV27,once,TGTGCCAGCAGTTTACTATTCACTGGGGCCAACGTCCTGACTTTC,CASSLLFTGANVLTF
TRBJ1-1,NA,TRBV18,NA,TGTGCCAGCTCACCACGAGCGCCAGCCTTGAACACTGAAGCTTTCTTT,CASSPRAPALNTEAFF
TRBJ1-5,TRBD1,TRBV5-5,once,TGTGCCAGCAGCGGCCAGACAGGGAGTTATAGCAATCAGCCCCAGCATTTT,CASSGQTGSYSNQPQHF
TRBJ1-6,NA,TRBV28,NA,TGTGCCAGCAGCTTACTTGGAGGCGGCTTGGCTTCACCCCTCCACTTT,CASSLLGGGLASPLHF
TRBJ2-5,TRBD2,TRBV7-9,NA,TGTGCCAGCGGTCTTTGGCCGGGAGGGGTCGAGACCCAGTACTTC,CASGLWPGGVETQYF
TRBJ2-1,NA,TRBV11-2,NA,TGTGCCAGCAGCTTGAGATTAGCAGGGTCCAATGAGCAGTTCTTC,CASSLRLAGSNEQFF
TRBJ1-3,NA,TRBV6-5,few,TGTGCCAGCAGTTACGGAGGCTTCTCTGGAAACACCATATATTTT,CASSYGGFSGNTIYF
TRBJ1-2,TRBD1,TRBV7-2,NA,TGTGCCAGCAGCGAGGGGGCGGGGAACTATGGCTACACCTTC,CASSEGAGNYGYTF
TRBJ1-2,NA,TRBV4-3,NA,TGCGCCAGCAGCCAAGATGTAGCAGGGAACTATGGCTACACCTTC,CASSQDVAGNYGYTF
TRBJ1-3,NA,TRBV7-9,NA,TGTGCCAGCAGCCCTCGGGGGATGTTTGGAAACACCATATATTTT,CASSPRGMFGNTIYF
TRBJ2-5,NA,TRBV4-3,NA,TGCGCCAGCAGCCAAGGAGTGATAACAGGAAAAGAGACCCAGTACTTC,CASSQGVITGKETQYF
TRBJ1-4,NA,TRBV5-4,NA,TGTGCCAGCAGCTTGAACAGGGCCGTTAATGAAAAACTGTTTTTT,CASSLNRAVNEKLFF
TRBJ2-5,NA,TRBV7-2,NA,TGTGCCAGCAGCCTTTTGACAGGATTCCAAGAGACCCAGTACTTC,CASSLLTGFQETQYF
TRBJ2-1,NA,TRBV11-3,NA,TGTGCCAGCAGCCCTCGCGGGGACTCCTACAATGAGCAGTTCTTC,CASSPRGDSYNEQFF
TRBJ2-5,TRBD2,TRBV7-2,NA,TGTGCCAGCAGCTTACGACTAGCGGGAGGAGGGGAAGAGACCCAGTACTTC,CASSLRLAGGGEETQYF
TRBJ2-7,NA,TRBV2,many,TGTGCCAGCAGGGGTGCCGCAGGTTCCTACGAGCAGTACTTC,CASRGAAGSYEQYF
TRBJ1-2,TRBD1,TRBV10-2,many,TGCGCCAGCAGCCTAATTCGGGACAGGCGAAACTATGGCTACACCTTC,CASSLIRDRRNYGYTF
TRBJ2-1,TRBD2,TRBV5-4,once,TGTGCCAGCAGCCCTGAGGGACTAGCGGGAGCTTTAAATGAGCAGTTCTTC,CASSPEGLAGALNEQFF
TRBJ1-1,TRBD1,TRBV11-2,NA,TGTGCCAGCAGCTATTACCTCACAGGGGGGAGAACTGAAGCTTTCTTT,CASSYYLTGGRTEAFF
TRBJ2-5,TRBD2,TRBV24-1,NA,TGTGCCACCAGTGATAGGACTAGCGGGCCCCAAGAGACCCAGTACTTC,CATSDRTSGPQETQYF
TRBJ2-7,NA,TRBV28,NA,TGTGCCAGCAGTTTTGGGCTCTACGAGCAGTACTTC,CASSFGLYEQYF
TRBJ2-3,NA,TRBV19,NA,TGTGCCAGTAGTATCTATTTCGGGACAAACACAGATACGCAGTATTTT,CASSIYFGTNTDTQYF
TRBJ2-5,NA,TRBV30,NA,TGTGCCTGGAGTGTACGGGGGTGGGAGACCCAGTACTTC,CAWSVRGWETQYF
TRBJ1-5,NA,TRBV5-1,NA,TGCGCCAGCAGCCGATTTACAGGCCCGGATCAGCCCCAGCATTTT,CASSRFTGPDQPQHF
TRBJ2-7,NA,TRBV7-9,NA,TGTGCCAGCAGCTTAGCCAGAGCGCACGAGCAGTACTTC,CASSLARAHEQYF
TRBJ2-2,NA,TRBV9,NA,TGTGCCAGCAGCTCAGCGGACGGTAACACCGGGGAGCTGTTTTTT,CASSSADGNTGELFF
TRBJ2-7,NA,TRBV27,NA,TGTGCCAGCAGTTTACGCCGGGGAGATTACGAGCAGTACTTC,CASSLRRGDYEQYF
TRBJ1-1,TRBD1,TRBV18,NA,TGTGCCAGCTCACTCGGACAGGGTTCTTCCATGAACACTGAAGCTTTCTTT,CASSLGQGSSMNTEAFF
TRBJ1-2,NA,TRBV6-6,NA,TGTGCCAGCAGTTCCGCGACAGGAATTAACTATGGCTACACCTTC,CASSSATGINYGYTF
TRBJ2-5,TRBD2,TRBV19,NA,TGTGCCAGTGCCGTAGCGGGAGACCCCGGGACCCAGTACTTC,CASAVAGDPGTQYF
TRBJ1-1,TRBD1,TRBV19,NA,TGTGCCAGTACCTTCCGAGGACAGGGGTTAACGAACACTGAAGCTTTCTTT,CASTFRGQGLTNTEAFF
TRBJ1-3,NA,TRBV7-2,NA,TGTGCCAGCAGCTTCTCGGGAACTGGAAACACCATATATTTT,CASSFSGTGNTIYF
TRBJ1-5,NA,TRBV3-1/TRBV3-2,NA,TGTGCCAGCAGCCAAGATAGTTATAATCAGCCCCAGCATTTT,CASSQDSYNQPQHF
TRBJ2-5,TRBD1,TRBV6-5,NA,TGTGCCAGCTCCTGGACAGGGCAAGAGACCCAGTACTTC,CASSWTGQETQYF
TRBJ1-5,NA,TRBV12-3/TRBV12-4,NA,TGTGCCAGCAGCTATGGGGGCGCCCAGCCCCAGCATTTT,CASSYGGAQPQHF
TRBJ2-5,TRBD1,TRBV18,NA,TGTGCCAGCTCCCCGGGACAGAAAGAGACCCAGTACTTC,CASSPGQKETQYF